The rows below give T cell receptor beta chains drawn from one sample of a study of shared clonotypes between healthy human individuals. The protocol was immunoSEQ multiplex PCR, while the TCRdb copy is restricted to in-frame clones and leaves out a portion. The data hold 2 million to 2.5 million clones, with about 92% observed a single time. The specimen was naive CD4+ T cells from PBMCs. These receptors all come from a man in his late teens or twenties in good health. Some clones in this sample may be carry-over from other donors' samples. CDR3s include the opening cysteine and the closing phenylalanine or tryptophan. Fields, in order: V gene, J gene, clone size, D gene, CDR3 protein, CDR3 DNA. D genes are given only for firm matches. Expanded clones are given a class, and other clones once, few, many or no size at all.

v_call: TRBV6-6
j_call: TRBJ2-1
clone_size: NA
d_call: NA
cdr3_aa: CASSYRTRSSYNEQFF
cdr3_nt: TGTGCCAGCAGTTACAGGACTCGGAGCTCCTACAATGAGCAGTTCTTC

v_call: TRBV5-8
j_call: TRBJ1-1
clone_size: NA
d_call: TRBD1
cdr3_aa: CASSLNPSPTGAAFF
cdr3_nt: TGTGCCAGCAGCCTAAATCCTTCACCAACAGGGGCCGCTTTCTTT

v_call: TRBV5-1
j_call: TRBJ2-1
clone_size: NA
d_call: TRBD2
cdr3_aa: CASSSGTSTYNEQFF
cdr3_nt: TGCGCCAGCAGCTCCGGGACTAGCACCTACAATGAGCAGTTCTTC

v_call: TRBV5-6
j_call: TRBJ2-1
clone_size: NA
d_call: TRBD2
cdr3_aa: CASSPGTSGRGFF
cdr3_nt: TGTGCCAGCAGCCCTGGGACTAGCGGGAGGGGGTTCTTC

v_call: TRBV28
j_call: TRBJ2-5
clone_size: NA
d_call: NA
cdr3_aa: CASTGPLLETQYF
cdr3_nt: TGTGCCAGCACGGGGCCCCTCCTGGAGACCCAGTACTTC

v_call: TRBV5-5
j_call: TRBJ2-5
clone_size: NA
d_call: TRBD1
cdr3_aa: CASSLPGQGTQYF
cdr3_nt: TGTGCCAGCAGTTTACCGGGACAGGGGACCCAGTACTTC

v_call: TRBV28
j_call: TRBJ2-7
clone_size: NA
d_call: NA
cdr3_aa: CASSLQGWEQYF
cdr3_nt: TGTGCCAGCAGTTTGCAGGGGTGGGAGCAGTACTTC

v_call: TRBV11-3
j_call: TRBJ2-5
clone_size: once
d_call: NA
cdr3_aa: CASSLFGEQETQYF
cdr3_nt: TGTGCCAGCAGCCTCTTCGGGGAGCAAGAGACCCAGTACTTC

v_call: TRBV4-1
j_call: TRBJ2-7
clone_size: NA
d_call: NA
cdr3_aa: CASSRLQGPYEQYF
cdr3_nt: TGCGCCAGCAGCCGCCTACAGGGCCCCTACGAGCAGTACTTC

v_call: TRBV30
j_call: TRBJ1-1
clone_size: few
d_call: TRBD1
cdr3_aa: CAWRWDSTEAFF
cdr3_nt: TGTGCCTGGAGGTGGGACAGCACTGAAGCTTTCTTT

v_call: TRBV6-6
j_call: TRBJ2-7
clone_size: NA
d_call: TRBD2
cdr3_aa: CASSYGGTSSTYEQYF
cdr3_nt: TGTGCCAGCAGTTATGGGGGGACTAGCAGCACCTACGAGCAGTACTTC

v_call: TRBV2
j_call: TRBJ2-7
clone_size: NA
d_call: NA
cdr3_aa: CASETGSYEQYF
cdr3_nt: TGTGCCAGCGAAACAGGGAGCTACGAGCAGTACTTC

v_call: TRBV9
j_call: TRBJ2-2
clone_size: NA
d_call: NA
cdr3_aa: CASSVGGGGTGELFF
cdr3_nt: TGTGCCAGCAGCGTAGGTGGAGGGGGCACCGGGGAGCTGTTTTTT

v_call: TRBV28
j_call: TRBJ2-7
clone_size: NA
d_call: NA
cdr3_aa: CASSLSRGPYEQYF
cdr3_nt: TGTGCCAGCAGTTTATCTCGGGGTCCCTACGAGCAGTACTTC

v_call: TRBV5-4
j_call: TRBJ1-1
clone_size: NA
d_call: NA
cdr3_aa: CASSLAGGGNTEAFF
cdr3_nt: TGTGCCAGCAGCTTGGCCGGGGGAGGGAACACTGAAGCTTTCTTT

v_call: TRBV6-6
j_call: TRBJ2-1
clone_size: NA
d_call: NA
cdr3_aa: CASSPGRQALYNEQFF
cdr3_nt: TGTGCCAGCAGCCCGGGGAGGCAGGCACTCTACAATGAGCAGTTCTTC

v_call: TRBV10-3
j_call: TRBJ1-3
clone_size: NA
d_call: NA
cdr3_aa: CAISEYGGASGNTIYF
cdr3_nt: TGTGCCATCAGTGAGTATGGGGGCGCGTCTGGAAACACCATATATTTT

v_call: TRBV7-2
j_call: TRBJ2-3
clone_size: NA
d_call: TRBD1
cdr3_aa: CATGQGRTDTQYF
cdr3_nt: TGTGCCACTGGACAGGGGCGCACAGATACGCAGTATTTT

v_call: TRBV7-9
j_call: TRBJ1-5
clone_size: NA
d_call: NA
cdr3_aa: CASSRGTLSSNQPQHF
cdr3_nt: TGTGCCAGCAGCCGAGGGACACTAAGTAGCAATCAGCCCCAGCATTTT

v_call: TRBV28
j_call: TRBJ2-3
clone_size: NA
d_call: NA
cdr3_aa: CASSQIASTDTQYF
cdr3_nt: TGTGCCAGCAGTCAGATAGCCAGCACAGATACGCAGTATTTT

v_call: TRBV6-1
j_call: TRBJ1-2
clone_size: once
d_call: NA
cdr3_aa: CAGRTLNYGYTF
cdr3_nt: TGTGCCGGAAGGACATTGAACTATGGCTACACCTTC

v_call: TRBV5-1
j_call: TRBJ2-3
clone_size: NA
d_call: TRBD2
cdr3_aa: CASRETSGSTDTQYF
cdr3_nt: TGCGCCAGCAGGGAGACTAGCGGGAGCACAGATACGCAGTATTTT

v_call: TRBV29-1
j_call: TRBJ2-1
clone_size: NA
d_call: TRBD2
cdr3_aa: CSGIDSGGASYNEQFF
cdr3_nt: TGCAGCGGGATCGATAGCGGGGGGGCCTCCTACAATGAGCAGTTCTTC

v_call: TRBV2
j_call: TRBJ1-5
clone_size: NA
d_call: NA
cdr3_aa: CASKLLGGSNQPQHF
cdr3_nt: TGTGCCAGTAAACTCCTGGGGGGTAGCAATCAGCCCCAGCATTTT

v_call: TRBV7-2
j_call: TRBJ2-7
clone_size: NA
d_call: NA
cdr3_aa: CASSRDSSGYEQYF
cdr3_nt: TGTGCCAGCAGCAGGGACTCGTCAGGATACGAGCAGTACTTC

v_call: TRBV30
j_call: TRBJ1-2
clone_size: NA
d_call: NA
cdr3_aa: CAWSAPNGLYGYTF
cdr3_nt: TGTGCCTGGAGTGCCCCCAACGGACTCTATGGCTACACCTTC

v_call: TRBV11-2
j_call: TRBJ2-4
clone_size: NA
d_call: TRBD2
cdr3_aa: CASSPGRMLAGAKNIQYF
cdr3_nt: TGTGCCAGCAGCCCCGGGAGGATGCTAGCGGGAGCCAAAAACATTCAGTACTTC

v_call: TRBV5-1
j_call: TRBJ2-1
clone_size: NA
d_call: TRBD1
cdr3_aa: CASSLGTGLIDEQFF
cdr3_nt: TGCGCCAGCAGCTTGGGGACAGGGTTGATCGATGAGCAGTTCTTC

v_call: TRBV5-1
j_call: TRBJ1-3
clone_size: NA
d_call: NA
cdr3_aa: CASSSSGGPGNTIYF
cdr3_nt: TGCGCCAGCAGCTCATCGGGCGGGCCTGGAAACACCATATATTTT

v_call: TRBV28
j_call: TRBJ2-3
clone_size: NA
d_call: NA
cdr3_aa: CASSLPGRGETDTQYF
cdr3_nt: TGTGCCAGCAGTTTACCCGGACGTGGGGAGACAGATACGCAGTATTTT

v_call: TRBV7-2
j_call: TRBJ2-5
clone_size: NA
d_call: TRBD2
cdr3_aa: CASSAGLAGAETQYF
cdr3_nt: TGTGCCAGCAGCGCGGGACTAGCGGGAGCTGAGACCCAGTACTTC

v_call: TRBV18
j_call: TRBJ2-7
clone_size: NA
d_call: TRBD2
cdr3_aa: CASSPAAGVGYEQYF
cdr3_nt: TGTGCCAGCTCACCTGCGGCGGGAGTTGGCTACGAGCAGTACTTC

v_call: TRBV5-1
j_call: TRBJ2-7
clone_size: NA
d_call: NA
cdr3_aa: CASSPAASYEQYF
cdr3_nt: TGCGCCAGCAGCCCGGCCGCCTCCTACGAGCAGTACTTC

v_call: TRBV5-4
j_call: TRBJ2-2
clone_size: NA
d_call: TRBD2
cdr3_aa: CASRLAGTPGELFF
cdr3_nt: TGTGCCAGCAGACTAGCGGGCACACCCGGGGAGCTGTTTTTT

v_call: TRBV6-5
j_call: TRBJ2-1
clone_size: NA
d_call: TRBD1
cdr3_aa: CASSYRGTGGFEQFF
cdr3_nt: TGTGCCAGCAGTTACCGTGGAACAGGGGGTTTCGAGCAGTTCTTC

v_call: TRBV4-1
j_call: TRBJ2-5
clone_size: NA
d_call: NA
cdr3_aa: CASSQGLGEETQYF
cdr3_nt: TGCGCCAGCAGCCAAGGGCTGGGAGAAGAGACCCAGTACTTC

v_call: TRBV15
j_call: TRBJ2-7
clone_size: once
d_call: TRBD1
cdr3_aa: CATSSTGGGSYEQYF
cdr3_nt: TGTGCCACCAGCAGCACAGGGGGAGGCTCCTACGAGCAGTACTTC

v_call: TRBV19
j_call: TRBJ1-4
clone_size: NA
d_call: TRBD1
cdr3_aa: CASSSRGRGATNEKLFF
cdr3_nt: TGTGCCAGTAGCTCCAGGGGGCGCGGGGCAACTAATGAAAAACTGTTTTTT

v_call: TRBV14
j_call: TRBJ2-3
clone_size: NA
d_call: TRBD1
cdr3_aa: CASSPDRVKADTQYF
cdr3_nt: TGTGCCAGCAGTCCCGACAGGGTGAAGGCAGATACGCAGTATTTT